This entry lists 17 T cell receptor beta chains sequenced from one sample in a study of T cell repertoires in cytomegalovirus infection (dated 2019 in TCRdb). Antigens for these TCRs are unknown. Sample treatment or condition, as interpreted from the label and publication: in vitro stimulation with specific CMV peptide epitopes to enrich CMV-specific T cells. The sequencing machine was an Illumina HiSeq 1500. Using fastp trimming at Q25 and MiXCR clonotype assembly, TCRdb reanalyzed the public sequencing data and kept in-frame beta chains. Under each unique CDR3 protein, matching rows form one entry showing the most common genes and DNA. This sample has tens of thousands of distinct CDR3 sequences in its table, and approximately 46% of those were observed once. Of the sample, approximately 93% is held by the ten largest clones. The material was CD8+ T cells from cultured PBMCs, obtained from culture after CMV antigen stimulation. The receptors derive from a human donor in good health (CMV status not recorded). Some clones in this sample may be carry-over from other donors' samples.

This clonotype was observed a handful of times. The chain is built from TRBV7-8 and TRBJ2-1, with TRBD2 matching over 8 bases. After removal of 11 bases from V and 6 bases from J, the junction contained 18 bases not matched to a gene. The CDR3 runs to 16 residues. CDR1 and CDR2 (germline): SGHVS, FQNEAQ. The CDR3 region has the DNA TGTGCCCTATCGGACCAGGGTGGACGGGAGGGCAATGAGCAGTTCTTC. Its protein product is CALSDQGGREGNEQFF.

V gene TRBV27 combines with J gene TRBJ1-1; D unclear. Germline-derived CDR1 and CDR2 are MNHEY and SMNVEV (reference sequence). Trimming took off 4 bases at V and 1 base at J, with 10 bases between the two ends. This CDR3 comprises 14 residues. This CDR3 is CASSSLGPNTEAFF. The CDR3 DNA is TGTGCCAGCAGTTCTTTAGGGCCGAACACTGAAGCTTTCTTT.

The chain has TRBV6-5 and TRBJ2-3, with unresolved D. The germline gives CDR1 MNHEY, CDR2 SVGAGI. Between the trimmed V and J ends, which lost 1 base and 5 bases, there was a span of 7 bases. CDR3 length equals 13 residues. The CDR3 coding sequence is TGTGCCAGCAGTTACTTTCTGCAAGATACGCAGTATTTT. Protein sequence: CASSYFLQDTQYF.

The chain has TRBV15 and TRBJ2-1, with a weak D call TRBD1 (7 bases). V lost 3 bases and J 2 bases, leaving 11 bases between the germline ends. Germline lookup yields CDR1 LNHNV and CDR2 YYDKDF (reference sequence). There are 15 residues in the CDR3. The chain's CDR3 is CATSSDREAYNEQFF. DNA of the CDR3: TGTGCCACCAGCAGCGACAGGGAGGCCTACAATGAGCAGTTCTTC.

Only a few counts were recorded for this clonotype. The chain combines TRBV27 with TRBJ2-7; no clear D. The CDR3 totals 14 residues. The ends were cut back, 0 bases at V and 1 base at J, with 7 bases in the middle. Germline CDR1 reads MNHEY; CDR2 reads SMNVEV (reference sequence). This CDR3 reads CASSLSPDSYEQYF. CDR3 bases: TGTGCCAGCAGTTTATCGCCCGATTCCTACGAGCAGTACTTC.

This chain connects TRBV7-9 to TRBJ2-7, with 10 positions matching TRBD2. The CDR3 length is 15 residues. V gave up 5 bases and J gave up 7 bases; unmatched junction bases: 11. In germline, CDR1 is SEHNR, CDR2 FQNEAQ (reference sequence). The CDR3 sequence is CASSTSLAGAREQYF. The DNA of the CDR3 is TGTGCCAGCAGCACTTCGCTAGCGGGAGCAAGGGAGCAGTACTTC.

The chain joins TRBV7-9 to TRBJ1-1; unclear D gene. Germline lookup yields CDR1 SEHNR and CDR2 FQNEAQ (reference sequence). Trimming took 1 base from V and 0 from J, leaving 9 bases between them. CDR3 length equals 15 residues. CDR3 amino acids: CASSLGGGMNTEAFF. The DNA for the CDR3 is TGTGCCAGCAGCTTAGGGGGAGGAATGAACACTGAAGCTTTCTTT.

The V call is TRBV24-1, the J call TRBJ2-1, with TRBD2 matching 8 bases. Germline V gene lookup returns CDR1 KGHDR and CDR2 SFDVKD. This CDR3 has 15 amino acids. The V and J ends lost 6 bases and 5 bases, in that order; junction bases with no gene match: 8. CDR3 nucleotide sequence: TGTGCCACCAGTCCGGCGGGAGGAGTACACAATGAGCAGTTCTTC. Its translation is CATSPAGGVHNEQFF.

The rearrangement uses TRBV11-3 and TRBJ2-7; D tentatively reads TRBD1 or TRBD2 (5 bases each). CDR3 length equals 13 residues. Looked up from germline, CDR1 is SGHNT and CDR2 is YENEEA. V lost 7 bases and J 4 bases, leaving 14 bases between the germline ends. This CDR3 is CASTNGGRYEQYF. CDR3 DNA sequence: TGTGCCAGCACCAATGGGGGTCGGTACGAGCAGTACTTC.

CDR3 protein: CATGPGTGTTGQYF. For the CDR3, the DNA is TGTGCCACCGGTCCCGGGACAGGGACTACGGGGCAGTACTTC. This chain uses TRBV7-9 with TRBJ2-7, with TRBD1 matching over 9 bases. The CDR3 loop spans 14 amino acids. CDR1 is SEHNR, CDR2 FQNEAQ, per germline (reference sequence). Germline trimming cut 10 bases from V and 9 bases from J; bases unmatched to any gene: 16. Full variable domain (rest looked up from reference TRBV7-9 and TRBJ2-7): DTGVSQNPRHKITKRGQNVTFRCDPISEHNRLYWYRQTLGQGPEFLTYFQNEAQLEKSRLLSDRFSAERPKGSFSTLEIQRTEQGDSAMYLCATGPGTGTTGQYFGPGTRLTVT.

The chain combines TRBV14 with TRBJ2-5; D is undetermined. CDR1 SGHDN and CDR2 FVKESK come from the germline V gene. V was pared by 3 bases and J by 2 bases, with 13 bases between. The CDR3 totals 15 residues. CDR3 bases: TGTGCCAGCAGCCACGTGATAAAGAGTCAAGAGACCCAGTACTTC. Its translation is CASSHVIKSQETQYF.

As for this clonotype: The junction shows a germline mismatch at one end, possibly a read error. The genes are TRBV11-2 and TRBJ2-1; 10 nucleotides line up with TRBD2. Per germline, CDR1 SGHAT and CDR2 FQNNGV. The CDR3 is made up of 16 amino acids. CDR3 DNA sequence: TGTCCCAGCAGCTTAGAACTAGCGGGAAGCTACAATGAGCAGTTCTTC. This encodes CPSSLELAGSYNEQFF.

This clonotype came up many times. This chain joins TRBV7-9 and TRBJ1-5; D not resolved. Trimming removed 6 bases at V and 2 bases at J, with 5 bases between. Germline V lookup: CDR1 SEHNR, CDR2 FQNEAQ (reference sequence). CDR3 length equals 12 residues. CDR3 sequence: CASRMGNQPQHF. Here the CDR3 DNA reads TGTGCCAGCAGGATGGGCAATCAGCCCCAGCATTTT.

DNA for the CDR3: TGTGCCAGCAGTTGGAGCGGGAGGGAACTCAATGAGCAGTTCTTC. Translation gives CASSWSGRELNEQFF. The chain combines TRBV5-4 with TRBJ2-1, with TRBD2 matching 10 bases. Germline CDR1 is SGHNT and CDR2 is YYREEE (reference sequence). CDR3 length: 15 residues. The V and J ends lost 5 bases and 6 bases, in that order; junction bases with no gene match: 8.

There are a few counts of this clonotype. V is TRBV4-1 and J is TRBJ1-5; D is perhaps TRBD1 (6 bases). CDR3 length: 17 amino acids. V was clipped by 6 bases and J by 0 bases, with 18 bases between them. The germline V gene has CDR1 MGHRA and CDR2 YSYEKL. The CDR3 reads CASSPGVRRGSNQPQHF. CDR3 DNA: TGCGCCAGCAGTCCCGGGGTGCGCAGGGGTAGCAATCAGCCCCAGCATTTT.

This chain links TRBV6-1 with TRBJ2-7; D not resolved. V lost 7 bases and J lost 0, with 10 bases in between. Germline CDR1 is MNHNS and CDR2 is SASEGT. This CDR3 has 13 residues. The CDR3 is CASTAWSSYEQYF. CDR3 coding DNA: TGTGCCAGCACGGCTTGGAGCTCCTACGAGCAGTACTTC.

This rearrangement joins TRBV24-1 to TRBJ2-3, with a tentative D call TRBD2 (6 bases). The CDR3 runs to 17 residues. In germline, CDR1 is KGHDR, CDR2 SFDVKD. Between the trimmed V and J ends, which lost 5 bases and 2 bases, there was a span of 19 bases. The CDR3 region is CATSAPKRRAFTDTQYF. DNA for the CDR3: TGTGCCACCAGTGCCCCCAAACGGAGGGCCTTCACAGATACGCAGTATTTT.